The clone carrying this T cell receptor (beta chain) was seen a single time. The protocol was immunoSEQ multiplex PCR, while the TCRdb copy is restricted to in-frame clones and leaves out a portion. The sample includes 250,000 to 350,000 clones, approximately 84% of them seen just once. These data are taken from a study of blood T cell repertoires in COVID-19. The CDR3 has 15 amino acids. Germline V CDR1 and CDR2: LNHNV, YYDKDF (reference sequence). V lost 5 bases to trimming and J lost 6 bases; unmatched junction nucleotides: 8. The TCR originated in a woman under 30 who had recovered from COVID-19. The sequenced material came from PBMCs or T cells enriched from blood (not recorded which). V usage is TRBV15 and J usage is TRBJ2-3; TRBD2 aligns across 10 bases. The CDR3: CATSDASGGSDTQYF. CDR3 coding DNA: TGTGCCACCAGCGATGCTAGCGGGGGAAGTGATACGCAGTATTTT.